A single sample gave rise to the 21 T cell receptor beta chains below, sequenced in a study of cytomegalovirus exposure and HLA in healthy donors. The repertoire was sequenced with immunoSEQ multiplex PCR; TCRdb's copy has only in-frame clones and lacks some. The sample lists about 150,000 clones; about 86% were seen once. Sequencing input: PBMCs. The source is a human donor in good health.

V is TRBV19 and J is TRBJ1-2; D gene uncertain. Germline V CDR1 and CDR2: LNHDA, SQIVND (reference sequence). The CDR3 is 13 residues long. Trimming left V 7 bases short and J 6 bases short, with 15 bases between. The CDR3 loop reads CASISSLYDGYTF. The CDR3 DNA reads TGTGCCAGTATATCGAGTCTCTATGATGGCTACACCTTC.

This chain connects TRBV28 to TRBJ2-7; 9 bases agree with TRBD2. CDR3 length equals 15 residues. Germline assignment: CDR1 MDHEN and CDR2 SYDVKM. J was trimmed by 5 bases and V by 5 bases; bases with no gene match: 10. CDR3 nucleotide sequence: TGTGCCAGCAGTCGAAATCGCGGGAGGGATAACGAGCAGTACTTC. This codes for CASSRNRGRDNEQYF.

The chain carries TRBV15 and TRBJ2-7; D call uncertain. V lost 1 base and J 2 bases, leaving 9 bases between the germline ends. CDR3 length: 14 amino acids. Germline V lookup: CDR1 LNHNV, CDR2 YYDKDF (reference sequence). The CDR3 DNA follows: TGTGCCACCAGCAGAGTCGCAGGTCCCTACGAGCAGTACTTC. Residues: CATSRVAGPYEQYF.

V gene TRBV6-1 combines with J gene TRBJ2-5, with TRBD2 matching over 10 bases. The CDR3 totals 15 residues. Germline CDR1 and CDR2: MNHNS and SASEGT. V shed 6 bases and J 2 bases; nucleotides not matched to a gene: 6. The CDR3 loop reads CASSRSGGIQETQYF. In DNA form, the CDR3 reads TGTGCCAGCAGCCGTAGCGGGGGGATACAAGAGACCCAGTACTTC.

In nucleotides, the CDR3 is TGTGCCAGCACCTCGGGACAGATGATGAACACTGAAGCTTTCTTT. It yields the protein CASTSGQMMNTEAFF. This rearrangement joins TRBV27 to TRBJ1-1, with 7 bases identical to TRBD1. The CDR3 is 15 amino acids. Germline loops: CDR1 MNHEY, CDR2 SMNVEV (reference sequence). After removal of 7 bases from V and 0 bases from J, the junction contained 8 bases not matched to a gene.

The chain joins TRBV6-1 to TRBJ1-5; the D gene is possibly TRBD1 (6 bases). V lost 6 bases to trimming and J lost 3 bases, with 12 bases between them. Per the germline V gene, CDR1 is MNHNS and CDR2 is SASEGT. The CDR3 is 14 amino acids. The CDR3 DNA reads as TGTGCCAGCAGGATCACAGGGTTCAATCAGCCCCAGCATTTT. This codes for CASRITGFNQPQHF.

The chain combines TRBV5-1 with TRBJ1-1; 9 nucleotides align to TRBD1. This CDR3 spans 16 amino acids. The V segment lost 3 bases and the J segment 6 bases; nucleotides outside the gene matches: 12. CDR1 SGHRS and CDR2 YFSETQ come from the germline V gene. The CDR3 DNA follows: TGCGCCAGCAGCTCCTCACTTGGGACAGGGACGGCTGAAGCTTTCTTT. Protein sequence: CASSSSLGTGTAEAFF.

J is TRBJ2-3 and V is TRBV19; tentative D call: TRBD2 (6 bases). The CDR3 sequence is 13 residues long. Trimming took 8 bases from V and 1 from J, leaving 10 bases between them. Germline values: CDR1 LNHDA, CDR2 SQIVND (reference sequence). The CDR3 DNA reads TGTGCCAGTGCTAGCGAGGGCACAGATACGCAGTATTTT. This encodes CASASEGTDTQYF.

This chain connects TRBV7-7 to TRBJ2-2; 12 bases align to TRBD2. After removal of 5 bases from V and 8 bases from J, the junction contained 3 bases not matched to a gene. The germline CDR1 and CDR2 sequences are SSHAT and FNYEAQ (reference sequence). This CDR3 region has 14 residues. Here the CDR3 DNA reads TGTGCCAGCAGCCCCGGGACTAGCGGGGGGGAGCTGTTTTTT. This sequence encodes CASSPGTSGGELFF.

The chain carries TRBV2 and TRBJ1-4, with D maybe TRBD1 (5 bases). Trimming left V 7 bases short and J 5 bases short, with 11 bases between. The germline gives CDR1 SNHLY, CDR2 FYNNEI. This CDR3 spans 13 amino acids. The CDR3 here is CASKEAGNEKLFF. In DNA, the CDR3 is TGTGCCAGCAAAGAGGCAGGGAATGAAAAACTGTTTTTT.

J is TRBJ1-2 and V is TRBV6-1; 9 bases agree with TRBD1. The J segment lost 3 bases and the V segment lost 3 bases, leaving 8 bases of the junction unmatched. This CDR3 has 16 amino acids. The V gene's germline CDR1 is MNHNS and CDR2 SASEGT. CDR3 in DNA: TGTGCCAGCAGTGAGAGGTTTCGGGACAGGGACTATGGCTACACCTTC. Translated: CASSERFRDRDYGYTF.

The chain couples TRBV5-5 to TRBJ2-7, with D possibly TRBD1 on 6 matching bases. V lost 6 bases to trimming and J lost 0 bases, with 13 bases between them. The CDR3 contains 14 residues. Germline assignment: CDR1 SGHKS and CDR2 YYEKEE (reference sequence). The CDR3, as DNA: TGTGCCAGCAAGAGACAGGCAAGCTCCTACGAGCAGTACTTC. Amino acid sequence: CASKRQASSYEQYF. Full variable domain (outside the CDR3, taken from reference TRBV5-5 and TRBJ2-7): DAGVTQSPTHLIKTRGQQVTLRCSPISGHKSVSWYQQVLGQGPQFIFQYYEKEERGRGNFPDRFSARQFPNYSSELNVNALLLGDSALYLCASKRQASSYEQYFGPGTRLTVT.

The chain links TRBV7-9 to TRBJ1-1; 8 positions match TRBD1. The CDR3 extends over 16 amino acids. The V gene's germline CDR1 is SEHNR and CDR2 FQNEAQ (reference sequence). V trimming: 2 bases; J trimming: 0 bases; junction bases outside the gene matches: 5. The CDR3 DNA is TGTGCCAGCAGCTTAACCCCAGGGGGCCTGAACACTGAAGCTTTCTTT. This encodes CASSLTPGGLNTEAFF.

The chain has TRBV14 and TRBJ1-2; D remains ambiguous. Per germline, CDR1 SGHDN and CDR2 FVKESK. V lost 4 bases to trimming and J lost 7 bases, with 13 bases between them. The length of the CDR3 is 13 residues. The CDR3 coding sequence is TGTGCCAGCAGCCTTCTAAACCTGCCTGGCTACACCTTC. Translating gives CASSLLNLPGYTF. Drawing the rest from reference TRBV14 and TRBJ1-2, the complete variable domain is EAGVTQFPSHSVIEKGQTVTLRCDPISGHDNLYWYRRVMGKEIKFLLHFVKESKQDESGMPNNRFLAERTGGTYSTLKVQPAELEDSGVYFCASSLLNLPGYTFGSGTRLTVV.

The CDR3 loop is CASRQGTTYEQYF. The DNA of the CDR3 is TGTGCCAGCAGGCAGGGGACAACCTACGAGCAGTACTTC. The V and J genes are TRBV6-6 and TRBJ2-7, with D maybe TRBD1 (6 bases). Germline-derived CDR1 and CDR2 are MNHNY and SVGAGI (reference sequence). The CDR3 runs to 13 residues. Trimming took 6 bases from V and 2 from J, leaving 11 bases between them.

The J gene is TRBJ2-1, the V gene TRBV13; possible D gene TRBD1, 6 bases. From germline, CDR1 is PRHDT and CDR2 FYEKMQ (reference sequence). The CDR3 sequence is 15 residues long. V was clipped by 4 bases and J by 3 bases, with 13 bases between them. Here the CDR3 reads CASSSPTTGYNEQFF. CDR3 nucleotide sequence: TGTGCCAGCAGCTCACCCACGACAGGCTACAATGAGCAGTTCTTC.

The chain has TRBV2 and TRBJ1-3; D call uncertain. The CDR3 spans 16 residues. Germline CDR1 and CDR2: SNHLY and FYNNEI. V was clipped by 3 bases and J by 0 bases, with 12 bases between them. This CDR3 is CASSDTWASSGNTIYF. For the CDR3, the DNA is TGTGCCAGCAGTGACACGTGGGCGAGCTCTGGAAACACCATATATTTT.

The chain uses TRBV5-1 and TRBJ2-2; D gene unclear. This CDR3 spans 13 amino acids. Germline lookup yields CDR1 SGHRS and CDR2 YFSETQ. V lost 4 bases and J lost 3, with 7 bases in between. DNA for the CDR3: TGCGCCAGCAGCCTCACTGACACCGGGGAGCTGTTTTTT. This translates into CASSLTDTGELFF.

V gene TRBV5-4 combines with J gene TRBJ2-3, with a weak D call TRBD2 (5 bases). Trimming cost V 7 bases and J 1 base, with 13 bases left between them. The CDR3 loop spans 14 amino acids. The germline V gene encodes CDR1 SGHNT and CDR2 YYREEE (reference sequence). As DNA, the CDR3 is TGTGCCAGCCCCGACCTGAGGGGCACAGATACGCAGTATTTT. It translates to CASPDLRGTDTQYF.

The chain combines TRBV10-1 with TRBJ2-2; 7 bases match TRBD1. The germline V gene encodes CDR1 WNHNN and CDR2 SYGVQD (reference sequence). The length of the CDR3 is 14 residues. The V segment lost 6 bases and the J segment 0 bases; nucleotides outside the gene matches: 1. CDR3 amino acids: CASRDRPNTGELFF. The CDR3 region has the DNA TGCGCCAGCAGGGACAGGCCGAACACCGGGGAGCTGTTTTTT.

This chain uses TRBV2 with TRBJ2-1; 9 nucleotides match TRBD2. In germline, CDR1 is SNHLY, CDR2 FYNNEI. This CDR3 contains 14 residues. V lost 6 bases to trimming and J lost 6 bases; unmatched junction nucleotides: 6. The CDR3 region is CASRKGSGSNEQFF. DNA for the CDR3: TGTGCCAGCAGGAAAGGTAGCGGGAGCAATGAGCAGTTCTTC.